This entry concerns a single TCR beta chain. Its target is unknown. This record belongs to a study of cytotoxic CD8 clonotypes in ibrutinib-treated CLL. Study background: Once treatment had gone on for a median of around eleven months, range 6 to 36, response samples were drawn. Productive templates per sample averaged roughly 260,000; productive rearrangements, 94,082. General study findings and limits: Clonality rose at ibrutinib response and fell back toward baseline at progression.

Investigators sought sequencing depths of between 1 in 200,000 and 1 in 1 million T cells. Produced via immunoSEQ multiplex PCR; TCRdb's table is partial and in-frame only. The sample lists about 200,000 clones; 72% were seen once. The CDR3 covers 15 residues. Germline assignment: CDR1 LNHDA and CDR2 SQIVND (reference sequence). The ends lost 5 bases at V and 7 bases at J; junction bases unmatched: 9. This specimen consisted of PBMCs, obtained after 24 months of ibrutinib treatment. The gene calls are TRBV19 and TRBJ1-2; 11 bases agree with TRBD1. The TCR was taken from a human donor with chronic lymphocytic leukemia. The CDR3 sequence: CASSFTGTGGFGYTF. The CDR3, as DNA: TGTGCCAGTAGTTTCACCGGGACAGGGGGATTTGGCTACACCTTC.